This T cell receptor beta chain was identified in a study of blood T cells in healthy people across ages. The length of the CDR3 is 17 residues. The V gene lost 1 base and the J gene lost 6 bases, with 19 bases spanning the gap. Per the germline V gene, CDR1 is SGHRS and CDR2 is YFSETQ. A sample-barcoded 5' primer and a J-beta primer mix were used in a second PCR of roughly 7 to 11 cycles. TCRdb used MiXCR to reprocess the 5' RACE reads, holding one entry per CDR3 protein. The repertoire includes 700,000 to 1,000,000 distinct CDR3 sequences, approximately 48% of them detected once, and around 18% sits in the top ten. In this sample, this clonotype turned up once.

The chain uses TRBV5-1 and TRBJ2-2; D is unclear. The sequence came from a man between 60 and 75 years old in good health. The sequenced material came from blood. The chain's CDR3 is CASSLYPVLNSAGELFF. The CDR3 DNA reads TGCGCCAGCAGCTTGTATCCAGTCCTGAACAGCGCCGGGGAGCTGTTTTTT.